This T cell receptor gamma chain was identified in a study of gamma delta lymphoproliferative disorders and STAT genes. Points from the study as a whole: Gamma repertoires grouped patients separately from controls; delta repertoires showed no separation. Nearly all major patient gamma and delta clonotypes were public; only a couple of gamma clonotypes were disease-private.

TCRdb reanalysed the multiplex PCR reads with CATT. The sample lists more than 2,000 gamma-chain clones, approximately 10% occurring once. The CDR3 totals 14 residues. V trimming: 3 bases; J trimming: 4 bases; junction bases outside the gene matches: 6. In its sample, this clone ranks as medium-sized. Its antigen is currently unknown. Genomic DNA from isolated PBMCs served as the sequencing template. The gene calls are TRGV11 and TRGJ1 or TRGJ2. The J gene comes from matching the DNA to germline here; TCRdb lacks it. TRGV11 is noted as an ORF with a role that remains uncertain. Sequencing was performed on blood. This TCR came from a human donor in good health. This chain's CDR3 is CACWIREAYYKKLF. CDR3 DNA sequence: TGTGCCTGCTGGATTAGGGAGGCGTATTATAAGAAACTCTTT.